The source of this T cell receptor beta chain is a study of shared clonotypes between healthy human individuals (dated by TCRdb to about 2020). Study-wide context: A couple of women and a few men aged 18 to 49 years were included in the cohort. Per donor, three plates each were used for CD4 naive and CD4 memory, two for CD8 naive, and one for CD8 memory. Blood TCR repertoires of several healthy adults were deeply sequenced to estimate repertoire size and the extent of clonotype sharing between individuals. Libraries were prepared and TCR repertoires were sequenced by different laboratories using diverse techniques, in order to increase sequencing depth and limit assay-specific biases. Per donor, leukapheresis produced somewhere between about 0.94 and 8.9 billion PBMCs.

Using the deep immunoSEQ assay, multiplex PCR amplified TCR CDR3 regions from genomic DNA. Genomic DNA extracted from each cell subset was distributed evenly over all wells of several immunoSEQ 96-well plates, and each plate served as one replicate. For sorted subsets, approximately 190 ng of genomic DNA, equivalent to 30,000 or so T cell genomes, went into each replicate PCR. Purified libraries were quantified with a Qubit 3.0 fluorometer, sized on a Bioanalyzer 2100, and re-quantified with the KAPA Library Quantification kit. Each immunoSEQ 96-well plate was sequenced on its own single-read 150-cycle Illumina NextSeq 550 flow cell. Per the original workflow: Because the immunoSEQ output held only junctional sequences and lacked quality scores, the filtering could not match the filtering applied to full-length reads. Sequences were annotated with PyIR, a Python wrapper for IgBLAST v1.9, using IMGT germline references to assign V/J genes and CDR3. Reads were removed for weak V/J assignments (E-value above 1e-6), missing CDR3, stop codons, out-of-frame junctions, or ambiguous translated residues. V3J clonotypes were defined by identical inferred V gene, J gene, and CDR3 amino acid sequence. Percentage overlap between repertoires was computed as shared unique clonotypes divided by the size of the smaller repertoire. RTK rarefaction, the Chao1 estimator, and Recon v2.1 estimates of unobserved clonotypes were used to assess repertoire richness. For all TCRbeta clonotypes obtained by the gDNA method from several donors, generation probabilities were computed with OLGA. The table comes from immuneACCESS by way of TCRdb, which keeps in-frame sequences with V and J called. Part of the clones is missing from these tables; in studies checked, under half for an unresolved V gene and the rest for unknown reasons. Clone size and V and J calls were adopted from that table, with D and trimming inferred from the DNA. The sample table records fewer than 700,000 clones; roughly 95% of these occur just once. The ten top clones hold 0.095% to 0.14% of the sample.

CD8 naive samples were CD45RO-negative cells positively selected for CCR7, giving a CD45RA+CCR7+ population that excluded TemRA cells. The donors were healthy, HIV-negative adults who had no recently reported acute infections or vaccinations. Only Caucasian adults living in Nashville, Tennessee, USA were represented among the donors. Blood was obtained by leukapheresis, after which PBMCs were separated by Ficoll-Histopaque density gradient centrifugation and cryopreserved in liquid nitrogen vapor phase. Analytical flow cytometry was used to check the purity and quantity of each magnetically sorted T cell population. Each sorted fraction had its genomic DNA isolated and then quantified by UV absorbance on a Nanodrop 2000c. In regard to this clone: The antigen it binds to is not known. Base qualities are not at hand, and no much larger clone is one base apart.

Points the paper makes about the study in general: Sampling was limited to blood, and TCR repertoires in tissue likely differ from TCR repertoires in blood. Compared with non-shared clonotypes, the clonotypes found in all four sorted-subset donors had higher generation probabilities. Across several donors, roughly 5.1% of naive CD4, approximately 3.5% of naive CD8, under 2.5% of memory CD4, and approximately 0.42% of memory CD8 clonotypes were shared. Even with the large sequencing depth, rarefaction of the sorted-subset datasets indicated that sequencing was incomplete. Based on pairwise subsampling, the degree of clonotype sharing among donors was expected to be affected by sequencing depth. The genetic and exposure-history diversity represented was limited by the small number of donors. Naive subsets generally had larger estimated clonotype richness than memory subsets did.

The sequenced sample consisted of naive CD8+ T cells sorted from blood. Per the publication, the cell subset or site label means: CD45RA+CCR7+. This clonotype was obtained from a woman aged 30 to 39 in good health.

For the CDR3, the sequence is CASGPPGTYSNQPQHF. The sequenced DNA is TGTGCCAGCGGCCCCCCGGGAACTTATAGCAATCAGCCCCAGCATTTT. The chain employs TRBV28 and TRBJ1-5, with the D gene too uncertain to name. The CDR1 and CDR2 encoded by the germline V gene are MDHEN and SYDVKM. V drops 8 bases and J drops 0 bases, leaving 17 bases in between. Taken from cysteine to phenylalanine, the CDR3 has 16 residues. Only the CDR3 part of the read is kept: 48 bases, read in frame from the first base.